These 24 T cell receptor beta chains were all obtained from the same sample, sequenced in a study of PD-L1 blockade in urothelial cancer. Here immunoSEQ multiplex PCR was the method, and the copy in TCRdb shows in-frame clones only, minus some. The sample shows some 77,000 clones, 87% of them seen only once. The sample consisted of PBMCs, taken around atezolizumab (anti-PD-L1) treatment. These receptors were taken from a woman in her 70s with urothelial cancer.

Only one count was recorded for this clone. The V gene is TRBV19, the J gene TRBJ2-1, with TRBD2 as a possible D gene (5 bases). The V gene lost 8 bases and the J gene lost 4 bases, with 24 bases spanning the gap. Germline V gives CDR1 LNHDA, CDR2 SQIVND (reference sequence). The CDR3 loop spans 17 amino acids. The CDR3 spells CASSTSVGMWKYNEQFF. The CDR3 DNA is TGTGCCAGTTCAACTAGTGTAGGGATGTGGAAATACAATGAGCAGTTCTTC. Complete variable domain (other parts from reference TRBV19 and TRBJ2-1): DGGITQSPKYLFRKEGQNVTLSCEQNLNHDAMYWYRQDPGQGLRLIYYSQIVNDFQKGDIAEGYSVSREKKESFPLTVTSAQKNPTAFYLCASSTSVGMWKYNEQFFGPGTRLTVL.

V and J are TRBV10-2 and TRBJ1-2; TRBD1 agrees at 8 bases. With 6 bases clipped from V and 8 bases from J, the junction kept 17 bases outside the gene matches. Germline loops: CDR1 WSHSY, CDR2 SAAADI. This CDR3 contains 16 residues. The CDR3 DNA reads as TGCGCCAGCAGAGGATGGACAGGGCTTCCCGGCGGGGGCTACACCTTC. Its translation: CASRGWTGLPGGGYTF.

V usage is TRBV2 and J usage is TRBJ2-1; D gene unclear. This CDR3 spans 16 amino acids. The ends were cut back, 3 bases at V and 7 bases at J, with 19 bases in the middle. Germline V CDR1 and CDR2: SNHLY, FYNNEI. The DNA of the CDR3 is TGTGCCAGCAGTGATTCAACCAATCGAGTACGGAATGAGCAGTTCTTC. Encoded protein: CASSDSTNRVRNEQFF.

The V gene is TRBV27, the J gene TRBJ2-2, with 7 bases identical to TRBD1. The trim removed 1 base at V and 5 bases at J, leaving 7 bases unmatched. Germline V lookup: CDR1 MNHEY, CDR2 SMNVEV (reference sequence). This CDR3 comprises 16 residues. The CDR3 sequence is CASSLYTGDFTGELFF. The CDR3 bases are TGTGCCAGCAGTTTATATACAGGGGATTTTACCGGGGAGCTGTTTTTT.

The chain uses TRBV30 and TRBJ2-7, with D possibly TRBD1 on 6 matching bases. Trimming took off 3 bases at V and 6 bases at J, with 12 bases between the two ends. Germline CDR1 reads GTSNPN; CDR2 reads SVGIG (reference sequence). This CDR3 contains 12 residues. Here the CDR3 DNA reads TGTGCCTGGAGGGGTCAGGGGCGCGAGCAGTACTTC. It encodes CAWRGQGREQYF. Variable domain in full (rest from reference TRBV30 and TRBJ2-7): SQTIHQWPATLVQPVGSPLSLECTVEGTSNPNLYWYRQAAGRGLQLLFYSVGIGQISSEVPQNLSASRPQDRQFILSSKKLLLSDSGFYLCAWRGQGREQYFGPGTRLTVT.

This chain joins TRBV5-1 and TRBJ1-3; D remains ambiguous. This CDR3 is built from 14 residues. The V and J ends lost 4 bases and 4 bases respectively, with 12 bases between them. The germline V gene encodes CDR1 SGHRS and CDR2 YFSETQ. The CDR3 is CASSPAQAGNTIYF. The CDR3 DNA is TGCGCCAGCAGCCCGGCCCAGGCAGGAAACACCATATATTTT.

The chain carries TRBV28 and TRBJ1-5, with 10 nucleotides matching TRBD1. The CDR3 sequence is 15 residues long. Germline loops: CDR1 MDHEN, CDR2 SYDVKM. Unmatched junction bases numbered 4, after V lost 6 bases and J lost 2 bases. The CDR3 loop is CASSPGTGGNQPQHF. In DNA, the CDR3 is TGTGCCAGCAGCCCCGGGACAGGGGGCAATCAGCCCCAGCATTTT.

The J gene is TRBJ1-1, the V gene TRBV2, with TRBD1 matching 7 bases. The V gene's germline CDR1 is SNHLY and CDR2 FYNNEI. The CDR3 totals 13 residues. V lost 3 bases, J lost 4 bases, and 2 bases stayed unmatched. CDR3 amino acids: CASSDRGCTEAFF. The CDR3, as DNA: TGTGCCAGCAGTGACAGGGGGTGCACTGAAGCTTTCTTT. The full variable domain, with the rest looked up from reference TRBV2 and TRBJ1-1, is EPEVTQTPSHQVTQMGQEVILRCVPISNHLYFYWYRQILGQKVEFLVSFYNNEISEKSEIFDDQFSVERPDGSNFTLKIRSTKLEDSAMYFCASSDRGCTEAFFGQGTRLTVV.

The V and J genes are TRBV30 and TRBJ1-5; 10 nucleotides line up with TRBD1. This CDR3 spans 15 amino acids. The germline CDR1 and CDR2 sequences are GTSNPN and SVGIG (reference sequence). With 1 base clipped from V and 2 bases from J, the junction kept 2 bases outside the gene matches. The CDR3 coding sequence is TGTGCCTGGAGTGCAGGGACAGGGGGCAATCAGCCCCAGCATTTT. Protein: CAWSAGTGGNQPQHF.

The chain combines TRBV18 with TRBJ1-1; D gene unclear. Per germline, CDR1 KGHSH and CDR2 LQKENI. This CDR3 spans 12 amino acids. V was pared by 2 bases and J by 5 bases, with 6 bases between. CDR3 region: CASSPVETEAFF. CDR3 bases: TGTGCCAGCTCACCAGTAGAAACTGAAGCTTTCTTT.

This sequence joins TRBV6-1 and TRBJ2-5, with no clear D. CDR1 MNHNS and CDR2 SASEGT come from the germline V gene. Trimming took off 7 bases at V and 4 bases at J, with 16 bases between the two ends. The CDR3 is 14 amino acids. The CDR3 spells CASNLRWFLETQYF. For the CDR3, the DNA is TGTGCCAGCAATCTCAGGTGGTTTCTAGAGACCCAGTACTTC.

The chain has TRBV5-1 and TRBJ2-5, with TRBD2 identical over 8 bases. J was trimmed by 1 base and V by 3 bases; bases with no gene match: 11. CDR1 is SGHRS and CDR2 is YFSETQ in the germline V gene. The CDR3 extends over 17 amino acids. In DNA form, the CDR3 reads TGCGCCAGCAGCTCGCAAATAGCGGGGAGCCTCCAAGAGACCCAGTACTTC. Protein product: CASSSQIAGSLQETQYF.

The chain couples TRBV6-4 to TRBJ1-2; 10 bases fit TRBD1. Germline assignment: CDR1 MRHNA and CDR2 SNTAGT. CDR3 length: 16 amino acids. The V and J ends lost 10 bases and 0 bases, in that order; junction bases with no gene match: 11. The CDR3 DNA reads TGTGCCAACCCCCACGGACAGGGGGAAGCTAACTATGGCTACACCTTC. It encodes CANPHGQGEANYGYTF.

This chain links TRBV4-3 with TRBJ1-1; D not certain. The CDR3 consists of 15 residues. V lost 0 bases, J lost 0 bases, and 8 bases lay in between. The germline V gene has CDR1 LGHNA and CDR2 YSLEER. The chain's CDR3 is CASSQEARMNTEAFF. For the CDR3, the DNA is TGCGCCAGCAGCCAAGAAGCAAGAATGAACACTGAAGCTTTCTTT.

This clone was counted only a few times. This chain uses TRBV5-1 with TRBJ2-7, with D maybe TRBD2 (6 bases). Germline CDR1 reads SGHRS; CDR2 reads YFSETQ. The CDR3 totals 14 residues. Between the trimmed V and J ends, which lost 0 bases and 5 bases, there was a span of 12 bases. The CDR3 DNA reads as TGCGCCAGCAGCTTGGCCGGAGGGTCAAACGAGCAGTACTTC. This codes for CASSLAGGSNEQYF.

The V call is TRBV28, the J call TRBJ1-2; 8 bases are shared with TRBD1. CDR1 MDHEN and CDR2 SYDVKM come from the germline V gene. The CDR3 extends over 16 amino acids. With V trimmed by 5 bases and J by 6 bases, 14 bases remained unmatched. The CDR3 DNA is TGTGCCAGCAGTACAACCGGGACAGGCTCGCTTCATGGCTACACCTTC. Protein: CASSTTGTGSLHGYTF.

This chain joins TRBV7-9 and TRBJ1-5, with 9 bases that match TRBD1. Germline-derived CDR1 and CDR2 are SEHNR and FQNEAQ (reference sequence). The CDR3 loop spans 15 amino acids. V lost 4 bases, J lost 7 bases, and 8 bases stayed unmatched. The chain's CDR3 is CASSSGQGGGQPQHF. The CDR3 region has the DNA TGTGCCAGCAGCTCGGGACAGGGCGGCGGGCAGCCCCAGCATTTT.

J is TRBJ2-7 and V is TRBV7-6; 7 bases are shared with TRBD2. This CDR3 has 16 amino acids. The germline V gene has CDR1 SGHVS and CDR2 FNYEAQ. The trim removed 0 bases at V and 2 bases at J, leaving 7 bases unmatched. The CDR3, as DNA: TGTGCCAGCAGCTTAGCCGCGGCGGGAGACCCCTACGAGCAGTACTTC. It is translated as CASSLAAAGDPYEQYF.

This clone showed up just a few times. The CDR3 loop reads CAITLGLNTEAFF. Written as DNA, the CDR3 is TGTGCCATCACCCTGGGCTTGAACACTGAAGCTTTCTTT. The rearrangement joins TRBV10-3 to TRBJ1-1; D is uncertain. Trimming cost V 7 bases and J 0 bases, with 9 bases left between them. CDR3 length equals 13 residues. Germline V gives CDR1 ENHRY, CDR2 SYGVKD.

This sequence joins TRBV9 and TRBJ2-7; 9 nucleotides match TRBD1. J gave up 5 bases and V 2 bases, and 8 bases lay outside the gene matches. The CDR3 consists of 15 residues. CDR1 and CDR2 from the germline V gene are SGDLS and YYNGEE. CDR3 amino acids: CASSVSSGTGNEQYF. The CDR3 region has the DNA TGTGCCAGCAGCGTCTCCTCCGGGACAGGGAACGAGCAGTACTTC.

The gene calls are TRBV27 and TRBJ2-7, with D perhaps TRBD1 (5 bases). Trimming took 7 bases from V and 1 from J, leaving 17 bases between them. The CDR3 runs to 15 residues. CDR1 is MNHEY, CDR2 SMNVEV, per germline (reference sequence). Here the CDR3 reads CASILKTVRSYEQYF. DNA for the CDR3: TGTGCCAGCATACTAAAGACAGTGAGATCCTACGAGCAGTACTTC.

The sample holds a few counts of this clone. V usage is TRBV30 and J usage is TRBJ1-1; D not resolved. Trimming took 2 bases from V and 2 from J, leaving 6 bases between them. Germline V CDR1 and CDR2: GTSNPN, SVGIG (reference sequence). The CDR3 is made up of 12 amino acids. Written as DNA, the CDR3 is TGTGCCTGGAGTCCCCTAAACACTGAAGCTTTCTTT. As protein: CAWSPLNTEAFF.

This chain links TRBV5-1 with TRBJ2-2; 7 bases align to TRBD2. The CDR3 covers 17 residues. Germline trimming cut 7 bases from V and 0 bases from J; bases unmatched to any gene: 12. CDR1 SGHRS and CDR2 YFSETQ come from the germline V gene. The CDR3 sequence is CASGANPGGSNTGELFF. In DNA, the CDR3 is TGCGCCAGCGGGGCTAATCCGGGGGGATCGAACACCGGGGAGCTGTTTTTT. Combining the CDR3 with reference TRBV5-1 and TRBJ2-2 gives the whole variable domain KAGVTQTPRYLIKTRGQQVTLSCSPISGHRSVSWYQQTPGQGLQFLFEYFSETQRNKGNFPGRFSGRQFSNSRSEMNVSTLELGDSALYLCASGANPGGSNTGELFFGEGSRLTVL.

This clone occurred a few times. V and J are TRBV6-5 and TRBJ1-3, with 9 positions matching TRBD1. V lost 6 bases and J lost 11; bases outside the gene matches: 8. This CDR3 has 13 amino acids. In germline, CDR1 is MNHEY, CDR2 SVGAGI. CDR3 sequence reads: CASRGPGTGSIYF. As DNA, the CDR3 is TGTGCCAGCAGGGGACCCGGGACAGGGTCCATATATTTT.